Listed below are T cell receptor beta chains from one sample, sequenced in a study of blood T cell repertoires in COVID-19. Clones were read by immunoSEQ multiplex PCR, and TCRdb kept only the in-frame ones, dropping some. The sample gives more than 300,000 clones, roughly 90% of which show up once; nearly 6.5% is in the top ten. Specimen: peripheral blood. These receptors were taken from a man younger than 35 who had recovered from COVID-19. CDR3s include the opening cysteine and the closing phenylalanine or tryptophan. Each record gives: CDR3 protein, CDR3 DNA, D gene, V gene, clone size, J gene. The D gene is left open where the match is weak. Only part of the rows carry a size: once, few, many, or a class if the clone is expanded.

CDR3 protein: CASSLGFAGPPGANVLTF; CDR3 DNA: TGCGCCAGCAGCTTGGGGTTTGCGGGCCCCCCTGGGGCCAACGTCCTGACTTTC; D gene: -; V gene: TRBV5-1; clone size: -; J gene: TRBJ2-6
CDR3 protein: CASSQGAGANVLTF; CDR3 DNA: TGTGCCAGTAGCCAGGGCGCTGGGGCCAACGTCCTGACTTTC; D gene: -; V gene: TRBV19; clone size: -; J gene: TRBJ2-6
CDR3 protein: CASSYSSQGPNTGELFF; CDR3 DNA: TGTGCCAGCAGTTACTCGAGTCAGGGCCCGAACACCGGGGAGCTGTTTTTT; D gene: -; V gene: TRBV6-2/TRBV6-3; clone size: -; J gene: TRBJ2-2
CDR3 protein: CASSLWDSRRHGYTF; CDR3 DNA: TGTGCCAGCAGTTTATGGGACAGCCGCCGGCATGGCTACACCTTC; D gene: -; V gene: TRBV28; clone size: -; J gene: TRBJ1-2
CDR3 protein: CASSRAGGETQYF; CDR3 DNA: TGTGCCAGTAGTAGGGCGGGGGGAGAGACCCAGTACTTC; D gene: TRBD2; V gene: TRBV19; clone size: -; J gene: TRBJ2-5
CDR3 protein: CATSRDLSGFNYEQFF; CDR3 DNA: TGTGCCACCAGCAGAGACCTTAGCGGGTTTAACTATGAGCAGTTCTTC; D gene: TRBD2; V gene: TRBV15; clone size: -; J gene: TRBJ2-1
CDR3 protein: CASTTLGQNNEQFF; CDR3 DNA: TGTGCCAGCACCACACTCGGACAGAACAATGAGCAGTTCTTC; D gene: -; V gene: TRBV6-5; clone size: -; J gene: TRBJ2-1
CDR3 protein: CASSLGQSYGYTF; CDR3 DNA: TGTGCCAGCAGCTTAGGACAGTCTTATGGCTACACCTTC; D gene: -; V gene: TRBV7-2; clone size: -; J gene: TRBJ1-2
CDR3 protein: CASSLSGSDTQYF; CDR3 DNA: TGTGCCAGCAGCTTATCGGGATCGGATACGCAGTATTTT; D gene: -; V gene: TRBV11-2; clone size: -; J gene: TRBJ2-3
CDR3 protein: CASSSAGDPASGANVLTF; CDR3 DNA: TGCGCCAGCAGCTCGGCGGGGGACCCCGCCTCTGGGGCCAACGTCCTGACTTTC; D gene: TRBD2; V gene: TRBV5-1; clone size: -; J gene: TRBJ2-6
CDR3 protein: CSVVFRERHGYTF; CDR3 DNA: TGCAGCGTTGTGTTCAGGGAACGTCACGGCTACACCTTC; D gene: -; V gene: TRBV29-1; clone size: -; J gene: TRBJ1-2
CDR3 protein: CASSLDGTGVREQYF; CDR3 DNA: TGCGCCAGCAGCTTGGATGGGACAGGTGTTCGCGAGCAGTACTTC; D gene: TRBD1; V gene: TRBV5-1; clone size: -; J gene: TRBJ2-7
CDR3 protein: CASSQVLDRYEQYF; CDR3 DNA: TGCGCCAGCAGCCAAGTCCTTGACAGGTACGAGCAGTACTTC; D gene: -; V gene: TRBV4-1; clone size: -; J gene: TRBJ2-7
CDR3 protein: CASSQDETWSSYEQYF; CDR3 DNA: TGTGCCAGCAGCCAAGATGAGACGTGGAGCTCCTACGAGCAGTACTTC; D gene: -; V gene: TRBV14; clone size: -; J gene: TRBJ2-7
CDR3 protein: CASSYLGLQYEQYF; CDR3 DNA: TGTGCCAGCAGTTACTTGGGGCTGCAATACGAGCAGTACTTC; D gene: -; V gene: TRBV6-6; clone size: -; J gene: TRBJ2-7
CDR3 protein: CASSGRQGEAFF; CDR3 DNA: TGTGCCAGCAGCGGCCGACAGGGCGAGGCTTTCTTT; D gene: TRBD1; V gene: TRBV2; clone size: -; J gene: TRBJ1-1
CDR3 protein: CASSSPGQGSNEQFF; CDR3 DNA: TGTGCCAGTAGTAGTCCGGGACAGGGGAGCAATGAGCAGTTCTTC; D gene: TRBD1; V gene: TRBV19; clone size: -; J gene: TRBJ2-1
CDR3 protein: CASSVMDRSYSNQPQHF; CDR3 DNA: TGTGCCAGCAGTGTTATGGACAGAAGTTATAGCAATCAGCCCCAGCATTTT; D gene: -; V gene: TRBV6-1; clone size: once; J gene: TRBJ1-5
CDR3 protein: CAITTGADGYTF; CDR3 DNA: TGTGCCATTACGACAGGGGCGGATGGCTACACCTTC; D gene: TRBD1; V gene: TRBV7-9; clone size: -; J gene: TRBJ1-2
CDR3 protein: CASSYYNSILSGRFNEQFF; CDR3 DNA: TGTGCCAGCAGTTACTACAACTCGATCCTGAGCGGGCGTTTCAATGAGCAGTTCTTC; D gene: -; V gene: TRBV6-2/TRBV6-3; clone size: -; J gene: TRBJ2-1
CDR3 protein: CASSYGTGGTGELFF; CDR3 DNA: TGTGCCAGCAGTTACGGGACAGGGGGCACCGGGGAGCTGTTTTTT; D gene: TRBD1; V gene: TRBV6-5; clone size: -; J gene: TRBJ2-2
CDR3 protein: CAWSVGGKAFF; CDR3 DNA: TGTGCCTGGAGTGTAGGGGGTAAAGCTTTCTTT; D gene: -; V gene: TRBV30; clone size: -; J gene: TRBJ1-1
CDR3 protein: CASSQGLAGVGEQFF; CDR3 DNA: TGTGCCAGCAGCCAAGGACTAGCGGGAGTAGGTGAGCAGTTCTTC; D gene: TRBD2; V gene: TRBV3-1/TRBV3-2; clone size: -; J gene: TRBJ2-1
CDR3 protein: CASSLTENTEAFF; CDR3 DNA: TGTGCCAGCAGCCTTACAGAGAACACTGAAGCTTTCTTT; D gene: -; V gene: TRBV7-8; clone size: once; J gene: TRBJ1-1
CDR3 protein: CASSPGQGNTEAFF; CDR3 DNA: TGTGCCAGCAGTCCCGGACAGGGGAACACTGAAGCTTTCTTT; D gene: TRBD1; V gene: TRBV27; clone size: -; J gene: TRBJ1-1